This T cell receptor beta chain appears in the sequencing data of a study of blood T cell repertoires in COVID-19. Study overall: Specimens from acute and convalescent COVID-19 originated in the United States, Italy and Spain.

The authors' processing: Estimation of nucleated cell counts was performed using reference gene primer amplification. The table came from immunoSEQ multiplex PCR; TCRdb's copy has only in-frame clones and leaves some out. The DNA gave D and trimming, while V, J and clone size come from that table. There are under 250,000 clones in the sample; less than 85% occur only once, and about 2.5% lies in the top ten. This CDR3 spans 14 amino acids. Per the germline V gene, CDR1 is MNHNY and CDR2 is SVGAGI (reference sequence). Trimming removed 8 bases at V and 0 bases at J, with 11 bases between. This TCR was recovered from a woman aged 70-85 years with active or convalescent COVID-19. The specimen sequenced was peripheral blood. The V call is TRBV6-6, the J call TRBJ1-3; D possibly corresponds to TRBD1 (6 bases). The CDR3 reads CASGQRTSGNTIYF. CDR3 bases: TGTGCCAGCGGACAGCGAACCTCTGGAAACACCATATATTTT.